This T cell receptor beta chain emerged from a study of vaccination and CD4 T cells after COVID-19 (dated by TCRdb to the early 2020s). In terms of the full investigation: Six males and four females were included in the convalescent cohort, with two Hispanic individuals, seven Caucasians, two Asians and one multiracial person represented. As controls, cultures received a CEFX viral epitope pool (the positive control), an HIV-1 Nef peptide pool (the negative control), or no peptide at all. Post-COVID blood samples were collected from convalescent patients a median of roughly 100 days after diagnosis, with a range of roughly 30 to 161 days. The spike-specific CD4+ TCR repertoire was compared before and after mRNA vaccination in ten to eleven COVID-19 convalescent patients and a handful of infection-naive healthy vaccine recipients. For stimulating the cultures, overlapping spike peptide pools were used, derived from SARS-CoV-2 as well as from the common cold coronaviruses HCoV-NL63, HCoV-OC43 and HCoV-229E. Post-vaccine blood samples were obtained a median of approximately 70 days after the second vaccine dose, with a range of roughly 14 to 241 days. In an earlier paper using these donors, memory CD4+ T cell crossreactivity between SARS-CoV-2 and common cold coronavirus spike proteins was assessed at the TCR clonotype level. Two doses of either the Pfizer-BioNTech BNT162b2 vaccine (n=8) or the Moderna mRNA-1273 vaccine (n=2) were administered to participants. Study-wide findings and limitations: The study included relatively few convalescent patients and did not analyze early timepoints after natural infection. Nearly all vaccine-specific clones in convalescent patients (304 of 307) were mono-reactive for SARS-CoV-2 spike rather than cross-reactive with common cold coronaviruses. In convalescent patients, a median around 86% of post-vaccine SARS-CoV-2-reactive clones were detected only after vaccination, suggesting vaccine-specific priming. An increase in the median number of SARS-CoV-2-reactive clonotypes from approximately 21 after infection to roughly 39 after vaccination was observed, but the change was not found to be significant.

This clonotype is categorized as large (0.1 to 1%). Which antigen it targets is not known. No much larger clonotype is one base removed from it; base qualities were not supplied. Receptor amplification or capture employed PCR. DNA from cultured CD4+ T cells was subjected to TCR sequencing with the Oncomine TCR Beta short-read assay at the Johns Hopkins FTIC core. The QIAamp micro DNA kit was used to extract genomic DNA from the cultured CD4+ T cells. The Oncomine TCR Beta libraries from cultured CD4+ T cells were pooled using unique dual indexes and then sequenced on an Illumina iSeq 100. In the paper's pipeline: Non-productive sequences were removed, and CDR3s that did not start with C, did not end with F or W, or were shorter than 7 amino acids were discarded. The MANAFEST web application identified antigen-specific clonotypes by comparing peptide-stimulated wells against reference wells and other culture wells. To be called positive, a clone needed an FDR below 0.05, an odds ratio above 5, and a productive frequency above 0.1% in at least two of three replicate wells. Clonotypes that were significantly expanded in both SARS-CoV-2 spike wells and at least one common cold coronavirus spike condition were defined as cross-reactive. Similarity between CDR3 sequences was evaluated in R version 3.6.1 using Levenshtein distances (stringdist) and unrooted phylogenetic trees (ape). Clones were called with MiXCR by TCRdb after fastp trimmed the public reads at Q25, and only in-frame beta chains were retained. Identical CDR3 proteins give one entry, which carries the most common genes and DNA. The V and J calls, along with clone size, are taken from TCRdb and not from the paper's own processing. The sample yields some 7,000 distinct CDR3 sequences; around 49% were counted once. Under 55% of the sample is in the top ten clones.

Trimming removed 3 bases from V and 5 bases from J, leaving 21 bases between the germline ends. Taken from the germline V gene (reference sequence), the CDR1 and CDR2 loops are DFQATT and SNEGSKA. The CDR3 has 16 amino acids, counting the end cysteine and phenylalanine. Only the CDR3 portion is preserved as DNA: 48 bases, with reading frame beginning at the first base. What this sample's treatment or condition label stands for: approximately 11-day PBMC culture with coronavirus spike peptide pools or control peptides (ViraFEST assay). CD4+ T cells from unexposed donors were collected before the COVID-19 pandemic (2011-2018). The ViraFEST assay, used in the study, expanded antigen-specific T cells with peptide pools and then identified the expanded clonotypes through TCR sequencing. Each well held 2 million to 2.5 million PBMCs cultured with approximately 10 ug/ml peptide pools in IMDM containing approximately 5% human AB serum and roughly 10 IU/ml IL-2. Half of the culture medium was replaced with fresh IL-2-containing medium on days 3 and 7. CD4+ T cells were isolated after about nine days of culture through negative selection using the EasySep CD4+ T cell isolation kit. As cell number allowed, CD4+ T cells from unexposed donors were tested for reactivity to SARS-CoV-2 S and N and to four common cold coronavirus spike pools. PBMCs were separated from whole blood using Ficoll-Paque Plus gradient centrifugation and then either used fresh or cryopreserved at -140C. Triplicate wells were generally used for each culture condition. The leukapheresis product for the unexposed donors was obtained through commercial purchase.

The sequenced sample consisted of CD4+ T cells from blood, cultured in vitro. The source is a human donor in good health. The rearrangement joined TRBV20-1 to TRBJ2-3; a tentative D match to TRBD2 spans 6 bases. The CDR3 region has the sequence CSASGQGGLGGDTQYF. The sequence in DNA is TGCAGTGCTAGCGGTCAGGGAGGTCTCGGGGGAGATACGCAGTATTTT.